The text below deals with one T cell receptor (beta chain). Amplification used 60 Vbeta primers and 13 Jbeta primers. Using immunoSEQ multiplex PCR, the repertoire was profiled, and TCRdb retains in-frame clones only, with some absent. The sample yields more than 130,000 clones, approximately 71% seen once. The record originates from a study of cytomegalovirus exposure and HLA in healthy donors. V shed 8 bases and J 5 bases; nucleotides not matched to a gene: 17. The CDR3 runs 15 residues. In germline, CDR1 is SQVTM, CDR2 ANQGSEA. This TCR was recovered from a woman between 50 and 59 years old in good health and CMV-seronegative. The gene calls are TRBV29-1 and TRBJ2-5; 7 positions match TRBD2. Sequenced sample: PBMCs. The CDR3 DNA reads as TGCAGCCTCCTGGGCGGGAAGCGGGGCGGGGAGACCCAGTACTTC. This gives the protein CSLLGGKRGGETQYF.